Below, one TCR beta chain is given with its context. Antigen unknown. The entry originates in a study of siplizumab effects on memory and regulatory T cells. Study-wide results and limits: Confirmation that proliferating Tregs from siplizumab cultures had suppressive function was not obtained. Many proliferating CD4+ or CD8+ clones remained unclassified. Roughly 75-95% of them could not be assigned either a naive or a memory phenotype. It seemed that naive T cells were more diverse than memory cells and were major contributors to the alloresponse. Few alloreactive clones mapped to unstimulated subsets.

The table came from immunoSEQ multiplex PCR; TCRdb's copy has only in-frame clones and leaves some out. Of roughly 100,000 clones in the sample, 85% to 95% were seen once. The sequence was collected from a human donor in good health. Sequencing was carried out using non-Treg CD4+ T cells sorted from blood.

The CDR3 loop reads CASSEAGNTIYF. In DNA form, the CDR3 reads TGTGCCAGCAGTGAAGCTGGAAACACCATATATTTT. J is TRBJ1-3 and V is TRBV28; D is unresolved. Germline V CDR1 and CDR2: MDHEN, SYDVKM. Deletions cut 5 bases from V and 2 bases from J, with 4 bases between. The CDR3 loop spans 12 amino acids. The entire variable domain, with the rest obtained from reference TRBV28 and TRBJ1-3, is as follows: DVKVTQSSRYLVKRTGEKVFLECVQDMDHENMFWYRQDPGLGLRLIYFSYDVKMKEKGDIPEGYSVSREKKERFSLILESASTNQTSMYLCASSEAGNTIYFGEGSWLTVV.